This T cell receptor beta chain came from a study of blood T cells in healthy people across ages. V was shortened by 10 bases and J by 2 bases, with 9 bases between the two germline ends. This CDR3 is built from 11 residues. Findings and caveats of the study: Versus aged donors, long-lived donors had higher diversity and more naive CD4+ cells. CMV infection status of these donors was not known.

The sample providers were healthy Caucasian people from Russia, aged roughly 6 to 90. Next came a second PCR, run for roughly 6 to 11 cycles, which used a sample-barcoded 5' primer along with a J-beta primer mix. Each CDR3 protein gets one entry after TCRdb re-called the 5' RACE reads with MiXCR. The sample comprises over 600,000 distinct CDR3 sequences, more than 50% of which are singletons, and more than 25% rests with the top ten. This clonotype has a handful of counts. Its specificity is not known. The rearrangement joins TRBV12-3 or TRBV12-4 to TRBJ2-7, with D perhaps matching TRBD2 (6 bases). The clonotype was recovered from a man between 40 and 49 years old in good health. Specimen: blood. CDR3: CATRETYEQYF. DNA for the CDR3: TGTGCCACCCGGGAGACCTACGAGCAGTACTTC.